The TCR beta chain under discussion was sequenced for a study of blood T cell repertoires in COVID-19. At the level of the study: PBMCs, B-cell-depleted T cells, or T cells were the source of the cDNA or gDNA that made up the material.

The CDR3 totals 14 residues. The germline V gene encodes CDR1 MNHEY and CDR2 SVGAGI. V lost 6 bases and J 4 bases, leaving 15 bases between the germline ends. This clone was detected once. Authors' data handling: Using reference gene primer amplification, nucleated cell counts were estimated. Sequenced by immunoSEQ multiplex PCR; TCRdb stores in-frame clones only, minus some. V, J and clone size reflect that table, while D and trimming were determined from the DNA. The sample has 400,000 to 500,000 clones; approximately 90% are singletons. No more than 2 weeks before study entry, exposed participants had met a case of COVID-19.

The V call is TRBV6-5, the J call TRBJ1-2, with D possibly matching TRBD1 (5 bases). This receptor was obtained from a young woman who had been exposed to COVID-19. What was sequenced was PBMCs or T cells enriched from blood (not recorded which). The CDR3 spells CASRGDLEGYGYTF. The CDR3, as DNA: TGTGCCAGCAGAGGGGACCTGGAGGGCTATGGCTACACCTTC.